These 13 T cell receptor beta chains were all obtained from the same sample, sequenced in a study of cytomegalovirus exposure and HLA in healthy donors. It was with 60 Vbeta and 13 Jbeta primers that the PCR ran. Measured with immunoSEQ multiplex PCR; TCRdb has only the in-frame clones, and not every one. Here the sample spans around 100,000 clones, 76% being singletons. The material sequenced was PBMCs. Receptors were obtained from a middle-aged man in good health and CMV-seronegative.

This chain uses TRBV5-1 with TRBJ1-1; TRBD1 agrees at 12 bases. The trim removed 4 bases at V and 6 bases at J, leaving 7 bases unmatched. Germline V gene sequence: CDR1 SGHRS, CDR2 YFSETQ. The CDR3 consists of 15 residues. Here the CDR3 reads CASSQGQGAFAEAFF. CDR3 DNA: TGCGCCAGCAGCCAGGGACAGGGGGCGTTCGCTGAAGCTTTCTTT.

This chain links TRBV5-1 with TRBJ1-6; unclear D gene. Trimming shortened V by 7 bases and J by 8 bases, and 16 bases separated the two germline ends. CDR1 and CDR2 (germline): SGHRS, YFSETQ. This CDR3 region has 14 residues. The CDR3 bases are TGCGCCAGCTCCCCTCAAAATCAGGATTCACCCCTCCACTTT. It codes for CASSPQNQDSPLHF.

The CDR3 reads CASSERDRGCNEQFF. The CDR3 coding sequence is TGTGCCAGCAGCGAGCGGGACAGGGGTTGCAATGAGCAGTTCTTC. The chain links TRBV21-1 to TRBJ2-1; the listed D gene, TRBD1, was not tested against the DNA. TRBV21-1 is reported as a pseudogene. This CDR3 region has 15 residues.

The chain carries TRBV19 and TRBJ1-1, with 7 bases lining up with TRBD1. This CDR3 region has 11 residues. CDR1 is LNHDA, CDR2 SQIVND, per germline (reference sequence). The junction had 6 bases not matched to a gene; V was cut back by 7 bases and J by 10 bases. The CDR3 DNA sequence: TGTGCCAGTAACTGGAACAGGGGAGCTTTCTTT. It specifies CASNWNRGAFF.

The J gene is TRBJ1-6, the V gene TRBV7-2, with D tentatively TRBD1 (6 bases). The CDR3 length is 14 residues. Looked up from germline, CDR1 is SGHTA and CDR2 is FQGNSA. Trimming pared 6 bases from V and 7 bases from J, leaving 13 bases between. The CDR3 loop reads CASRTRQDNSPLHF. The CDR3 DNA sequence: TGTGCCAGCAGAACGAGACAGGACAATTCACCCCTCCACTTT.

This clone was counted between two and nine times. J is TRBJ2-4 and V is TRBV23-1; D perhaps matches TRBD2 (6 bases). TRBV23-1 is an ORF, and what it does is uncertain. This CDR3 has 15 amino acids. Trimming shortened V by 5 bases and J by 0 bases, and 11 bases separated the two germline ends. CDR3 in DNA: TGCGCCAGCAGTAGTACGGGACTAGCCAAAAACATTCAGTACTTC. It codes for CASSSTGLAKNIQYF.

The chain links TRBV7-2 to TRBJ1-4; tentative D call: TRBD1 (6 bases). The CDR3 runs to 14 residues. Germline V gene sequence: CDR1 SGHTA, CDR2 FQGNSA. Between the trimmed V and J ends, which lost 3 bases and 7 bases, there was a span of 12 bases. As DNA, the CDR3 is TGTGCCAGCAGCTTCATAGGACAGCCTGAAAAACTGTTTTTT. Residues: CASSFIGQPEKLFF.

The V call is TRBV18, the J call TRBJ2-5, with 12 bases matching TRBD1. Gene TRBJ2-7 matches the end of the DNA better, so the J call may be wrong. This CDR3 is built from 16 residues. Germline V gene data show CDR1 as KGHSH and CDR2 as LQKENI. The CDR3 nucleotides read TGTGCCAGCTCAACGGGACAGGGGGCGATTGGGTACGAGCAGTACTTC. It encodes CASSTGQGAIGYEQYF.

The chain employs TRBV5-1 and TRBJ1-1; unclear D gene. This CDR3 spans 14 amino acids. With 0 bases removed from V and 1 base from J, the gap between germline ends came to 7 bases. Per germline, CDR1 SGHRS and CDR2 YFSETQ. CDR3: CASSLAGTNTEAFF. The CDR3 region has the DNA TGCGCCAGCAGCTTGGCAGGTACGAACACTGAAGCTTTCTTT.

The J gene is TRBJ2-5, the V gene TRBV19; 8 bases line up with TRBD2. The germline V gene encodes CDR1 LNHDA and CDR2 SQIVND (reference sequence). The CDR3 extends over 13 amino acids. V was pared by 8 bases and J by 7 bases, with 9 bases of the junction left unmatched. CDR3 coding DNA: TGTGCCAGTGGGGAAGCGGGGGCGAGGACCCAGTACTTC. It specifies CASGEAGARTQYF.

V and J are TRBV5-1 and TRBJ2-2; 7 bases are shared with TRBD1. The CDR3 consists of 15 residues. J was trimmed by 3 bases and V by 3 bases; bases with no gene match: 5. The V gene's germline CDR1 is SGHRS and CDR2 YFSETQ. The CDR3 DNA is TGCGCCAGCAGCTGGGACAGTCCAGACACCGGGGAGCTGTTTTTT. Translating gives CASSWDSPDTGELFF.

The rearrangement joins TRBV10-2 to TRBJ2-1; weak D call: TRBD1 (6 bases). This CDR3 has 13 residues. V lost 8 bases, J lost 9 bases, and 17 bases lay in between. Germline V gene sequence: CDR1 WSHSY, CDR2 SAAADI. CDR3 DNA sequence: TGCGCCAGCCAATTACAGGGTACCGGTGAGCAGTTCTTC. This gives the protein CASQLQGTGEQFF.

This chain links TRBV29-1 with TRBJ2-1; 10 nucleotides line up with TRBD1. CDR1 SQVTM and CDR2 ANQGSEA come from the germline V gene. The V segment lost 3 bases and the J segment 2 bases; nucleotides outside the gene matches: 10. The CDR3 sequence is 17 residues long. The CDR3 loop reads CSVEDPGQGITYNEQFF. The CDR3, as DNA: TGCAGCGTTGAGGATCCGGGACAGGGGATTACCTACAATGAGCAGTTCTTC.